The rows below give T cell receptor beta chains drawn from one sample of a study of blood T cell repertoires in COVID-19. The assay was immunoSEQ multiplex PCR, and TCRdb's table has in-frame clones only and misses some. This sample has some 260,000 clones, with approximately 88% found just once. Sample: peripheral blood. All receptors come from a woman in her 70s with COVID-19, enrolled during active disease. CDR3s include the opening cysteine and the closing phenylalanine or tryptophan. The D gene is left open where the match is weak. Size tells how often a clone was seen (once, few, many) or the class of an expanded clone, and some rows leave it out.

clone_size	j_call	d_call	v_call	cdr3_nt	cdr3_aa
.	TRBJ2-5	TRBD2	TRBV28	TGTGCCAGCAGGGGACTAGTGGAGACCCAGTACTTC	CASRGLVETQYF
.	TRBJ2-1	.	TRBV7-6	TGTGCCAGCAGCCCCCCAACAGGGCCCCGCTACAATGAGCAGTTCTTC	CASSPPTGPRYNEQFF
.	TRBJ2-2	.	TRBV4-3	TGCGCCAGCAGCCAAGATCCCAGCGCCGGGGAGCTGTTTTTT	CASSQDPSAGELFF
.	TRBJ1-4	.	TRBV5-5	TGTGCCAGCAGCGTGGGACACCTGGGAGGGGAAAAACTGTTTTTT	CASSVGHLGGEKLFF
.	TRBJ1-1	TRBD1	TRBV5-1	TGCGCCAGCAGCCTAGATCGACAGGGGTGGAACACTGAAGCTTTCTTT	CASSLDRQGWNTEAFF
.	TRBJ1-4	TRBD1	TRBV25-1	TGTGCCAGCAGGACAGGGGGCGGTGAAAAACTGTTTTTT	CASRTGGGEKLFF
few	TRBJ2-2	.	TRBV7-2	TGTGCCAGCATAGGGAGAGCGAACACCGGGGAGCTGTTTTTT	CASIGRANTGELFF
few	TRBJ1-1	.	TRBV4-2	TGTGCCAGCAGCCAAGAGATCACAGTAAACACTGAAGCTTTCTTT	CASSQEITVNTEAFF
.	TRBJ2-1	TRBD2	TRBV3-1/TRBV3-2	TGTGCCAGCAGCCAAGAAACTAGCGGGAGGACCTACAATGAGCAGTTCTTC	CASSQETSGRTYNEQFF
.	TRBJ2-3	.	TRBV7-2	TGTGCCAGCAGCAAACCGGTTACAGATACGCAGTATTTT	CASSKPVTDTQYF
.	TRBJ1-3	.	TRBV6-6	TGTGCCACCCTACCAGCGTCCAAACCCGGAAACACCATATATTTT	CATLPASKPGNTIYF
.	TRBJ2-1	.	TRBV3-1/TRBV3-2	TGTGCCAGCAGCCAAGGACTTTCACTCCCCTACAATGAGCAGTTCTTC	CASSQGLSLPYNEQFF
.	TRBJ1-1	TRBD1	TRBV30	TGTGCCTGGAGTGGACCGGGGACAGGTAAGAACACTGAAGCTTTCTTT	CAWSGPGTGKNTEAFF
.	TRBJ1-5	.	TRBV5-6	TGTGCCAGCAGCTCTCTGGACAGTCCCAATCAGCCCCAGCATTTT	CASSSLDSPNQPQHF
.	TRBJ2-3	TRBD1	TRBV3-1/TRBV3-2	TGTGCCAGCAGACGGACAGGGAGCACAGATACGCAGTATTTT	CASRRTGSTDTQYF
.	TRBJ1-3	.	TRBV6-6	TGTGCCAGCAGCCCCCCAGTCTCTGGAAACACCATATATTTT	CASSPPVSGNTIYF
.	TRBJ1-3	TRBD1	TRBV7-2	TGTGCCAGCAGCTTGACTATGACAGGGATCGGAAACACCATATATTTT	CASSLTMTGIGNTIYF
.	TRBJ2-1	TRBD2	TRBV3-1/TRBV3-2	TGTGCCAGCAGCCCCGGAGCCGGGGGGTTGGGATACAATGAGCAGTTCTTC	CASSPGAGGLGYNEQFF
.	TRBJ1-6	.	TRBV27	TGTGCCAGCAGTTTAGGGGAGACCTCCTATAATTCACCCCTCCACTTT	CASSLGETSYNSPLHF
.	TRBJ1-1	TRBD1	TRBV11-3	TGTGCCAGCAGCGACCCCGGGGACAGGGTGAACACTGAAGCTTTCTTT	CASSDPGDRVNTEAFF
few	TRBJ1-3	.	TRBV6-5	TGTGCCAGCATGACCCCGGGTGCTCCTGGAAACACCATATATTTT	CASMTPGAPGNTIYF
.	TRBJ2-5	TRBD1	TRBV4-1	TGCGCCAGCAGCCCGAAGGGGGACAGGGAGGAGACCCAGTACTTC	CASSPKGDREETQYF
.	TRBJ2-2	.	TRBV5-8	TGTGCCAGCAGCACTTTGGCCGCCCCGGGAACCGGGGAGCTGTTTTTT	CASSTLAAPGTGELFF
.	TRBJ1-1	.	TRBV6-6	TGTGCCAGCAGTTACGTGGGGAGGGACACTGAAGCTTTCTTT	CASSYVGRDTEAFF
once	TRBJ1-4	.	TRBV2	TGTGCCAGCAGTCTATTCCCCCTTAGAGGGAATGAAAAACTGTTTTTT	CASSLFPLRGNEKLFF
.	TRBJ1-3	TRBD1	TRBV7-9	TGTGCCAGCAGTTCAACGGACAGGTCAACTGGAAACACCATATATTTT	CASSSTDRSTGNTIYF
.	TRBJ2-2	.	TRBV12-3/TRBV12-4	TGTGCCAGCAGTTTGGGCGGGGGGGAGCTGTTTTTT	CASSLGGGELFF